This TCR beta chain was captured in a study of blood T cells in healthy people across ages. The junction had 5 bases not matched to a gene; V was cut back by 6 bases and J by 2 bases. Germline-derived CDR1 and CDR2 are KGHDR and SFDVKD. The CDR3 is 14 residues long. Overall study results and limits: In older individuals, TCR beta diversity per million T cells was lower, falling roughly linearly with age.

About this clonotype itself: Antigen: not known.

Donors gave roughly 10 milliliters of peripheral blood apiece. For the second PCR, which ran for about 7 to 11 cycles, a sample-barcoded 5' primer and a J-beta primer mix were used. With 12 random nucleotides, a template-switch adaptor tagged each individual cDNA molecule. Every sample gave at least 3 million paired-end reads containing CDR3. Each CDR3 protein is one row after TCRdb ran MiXCR on the 5' RACE reads. The sample holds about 720,000 distinct CDR3 sequences, 20% to 25% seen once. This sequence was found in a man aged 70 or older in good health. The chain recombines TRBV24-1 with TRBJ2-5, with 7 bases lining up with TRBD2. Sequences were obtained from blood. This CDR3 is CATSQPSGQETQYF. The CDR3 nucleotides read TGTGCCACCAGTCAGCCTAGCGGACAAGAGACCCAGTACTTC.